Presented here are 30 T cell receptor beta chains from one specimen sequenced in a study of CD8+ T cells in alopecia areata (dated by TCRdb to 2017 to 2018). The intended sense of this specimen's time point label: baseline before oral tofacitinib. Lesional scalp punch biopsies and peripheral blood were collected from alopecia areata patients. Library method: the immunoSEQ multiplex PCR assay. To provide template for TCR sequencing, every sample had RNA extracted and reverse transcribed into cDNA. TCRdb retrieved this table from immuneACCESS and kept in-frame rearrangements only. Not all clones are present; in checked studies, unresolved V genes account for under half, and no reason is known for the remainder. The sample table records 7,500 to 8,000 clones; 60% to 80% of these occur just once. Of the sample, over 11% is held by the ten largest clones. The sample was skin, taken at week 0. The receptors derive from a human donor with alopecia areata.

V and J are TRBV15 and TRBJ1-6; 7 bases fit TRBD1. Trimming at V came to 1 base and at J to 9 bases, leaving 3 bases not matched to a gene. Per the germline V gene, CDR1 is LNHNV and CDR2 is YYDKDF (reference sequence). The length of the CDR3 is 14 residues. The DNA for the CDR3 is TGTGCCACCAGCAGAGGACAGGGAAGTTCACCCCTCCACTTT. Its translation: CATSRGQGSSPLHF.

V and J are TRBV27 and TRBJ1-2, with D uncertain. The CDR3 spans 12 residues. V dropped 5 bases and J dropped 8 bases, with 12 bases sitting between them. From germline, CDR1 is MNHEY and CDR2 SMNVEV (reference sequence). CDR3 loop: CASSPRTGGYTF. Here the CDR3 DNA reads TGTGCCAGCAGTCCCCGGACGGGGGGCTACACCTTC.

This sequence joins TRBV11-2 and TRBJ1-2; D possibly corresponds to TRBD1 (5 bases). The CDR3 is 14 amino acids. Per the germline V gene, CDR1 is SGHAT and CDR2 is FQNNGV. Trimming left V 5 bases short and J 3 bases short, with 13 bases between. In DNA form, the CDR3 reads TGTGCCAGCAGCCCGGGACTAAAGGACTATGGCTACACCTTC. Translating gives CASSPGLKDYGYTF.

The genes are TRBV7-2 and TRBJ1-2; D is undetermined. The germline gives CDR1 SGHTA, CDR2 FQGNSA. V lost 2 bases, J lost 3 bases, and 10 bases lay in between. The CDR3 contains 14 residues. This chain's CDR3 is CASSLTGIDYGYTF. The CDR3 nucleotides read TGTGCCAGCAGCTTAACGGGGATCGACTATGGCTACACCTTC.

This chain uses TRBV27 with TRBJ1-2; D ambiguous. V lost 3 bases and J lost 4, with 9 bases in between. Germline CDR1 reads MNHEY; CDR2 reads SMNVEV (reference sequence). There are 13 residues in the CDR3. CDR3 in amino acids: CASSFSGAYGYTF. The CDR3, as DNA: TGTGCCAGCAGTTTTTCAGGAGCCTATGGCTACACCTTC.

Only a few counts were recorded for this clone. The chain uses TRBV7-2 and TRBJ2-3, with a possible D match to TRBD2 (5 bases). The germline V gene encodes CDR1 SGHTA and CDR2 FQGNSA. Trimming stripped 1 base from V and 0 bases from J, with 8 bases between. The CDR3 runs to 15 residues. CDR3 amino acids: CASSLVGGSTDTQYF. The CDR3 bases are TGTGCCAGCAGCTTAGTCGGCGGGAGCACAGATACGCAGTATTTT.

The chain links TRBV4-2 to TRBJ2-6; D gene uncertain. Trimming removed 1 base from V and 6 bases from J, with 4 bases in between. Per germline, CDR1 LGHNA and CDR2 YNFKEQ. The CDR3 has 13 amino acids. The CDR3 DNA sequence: TGTGCCAGCAGCCAAGCGGAGGCCAACGTCCTGACTTTC. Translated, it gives CASSQAEANVLTF.

For the CDR3, the DNA is TGTGCCAGCAGCTTAGGAGGGCCCAATGAGCAGTTCTTC. Protein sequence: CASSLGGPNEQFF. The chain is built from TRBV11-1 and TRBJ2-1; D possibly corresponds to TRBD2 (5 bases). Between the trimmed V and J ends, which lost 1 base and 6 bases, there was a span of 7 bases. The CDR3 is made up of 13 amino acids. Germline V lookup: CDR1 SGHAT, CDR2 FQDESV (reference sequence). Drawing the rest from reference TRBV11-1 and TRBJ2-1, the complete variable domain is EAEVAQSPRYKITEKSQAVAFWCDPISGHATLYWYRQILGQGPELLVQFQDESVVDDSQLPKDRFSAERLKGVDSTLKIQPAELGDSAMYLCASSLGGPNEQFFGPGTRLTVL.

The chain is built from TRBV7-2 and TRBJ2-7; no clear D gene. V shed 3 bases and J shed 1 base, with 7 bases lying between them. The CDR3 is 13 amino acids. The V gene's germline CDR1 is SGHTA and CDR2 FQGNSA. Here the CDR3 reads CASSFEQSYEQYF. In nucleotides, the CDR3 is TGTGCCAGCAGCTTTGAACAGTCCTACGAGCAGTACTTC.

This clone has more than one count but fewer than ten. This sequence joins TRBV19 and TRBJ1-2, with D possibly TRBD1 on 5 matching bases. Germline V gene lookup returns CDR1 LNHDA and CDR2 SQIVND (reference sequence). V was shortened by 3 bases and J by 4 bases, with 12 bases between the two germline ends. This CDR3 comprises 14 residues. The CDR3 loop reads CASSIQGQGYGYTF. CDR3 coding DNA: TGTGCCAGTAGTATCCAAGGGCAGGGCTATGGCTACACCTTC.

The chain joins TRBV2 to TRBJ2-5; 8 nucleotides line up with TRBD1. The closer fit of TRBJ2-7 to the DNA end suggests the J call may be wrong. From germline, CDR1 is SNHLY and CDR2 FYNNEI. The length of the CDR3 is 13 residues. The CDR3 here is CASSSDRAHEQYF. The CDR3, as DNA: TGTGCCAGCAGTTCGGACAGGGCCCACGAGCAGTACTTC.

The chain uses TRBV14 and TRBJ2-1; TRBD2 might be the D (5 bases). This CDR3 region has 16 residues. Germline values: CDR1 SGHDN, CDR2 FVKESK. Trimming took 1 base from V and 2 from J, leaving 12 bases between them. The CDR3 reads CASSQGRRATYNEQFF. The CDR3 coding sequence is TGTGCCAGCAGCCAAGGGCGGCGGGCGACCTACAATGAGCAGTTCTTC.

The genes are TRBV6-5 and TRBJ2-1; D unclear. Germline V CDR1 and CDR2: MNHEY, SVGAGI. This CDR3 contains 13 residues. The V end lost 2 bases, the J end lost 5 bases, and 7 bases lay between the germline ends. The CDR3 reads CASSYIIDNEQFF. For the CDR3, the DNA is TGTGCCAGCAGTTACATCATAGACAATGAGCAGTTCTTC.

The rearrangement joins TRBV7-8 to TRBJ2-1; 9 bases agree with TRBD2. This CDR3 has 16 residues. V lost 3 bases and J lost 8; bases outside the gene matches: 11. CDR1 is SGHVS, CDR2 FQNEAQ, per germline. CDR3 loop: CASSFEGASGAYEQFF. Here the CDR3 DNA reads TGTGCCAGCAGCTTTGAAGGGGCTAGCGGGGCTTATGAGCAGTTCTTC.

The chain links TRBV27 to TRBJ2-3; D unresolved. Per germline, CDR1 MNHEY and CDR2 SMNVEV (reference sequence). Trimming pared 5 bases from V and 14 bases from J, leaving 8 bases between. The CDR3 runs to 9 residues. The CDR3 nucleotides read TGTGCCAGCAGTACCGAGCGGTATTTT. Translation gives CASSTERYF.

The DNA of the CDR3 is TGTGCCAGCAGCTTAGGGACTAGCGGGGGGTATGAGCAGTTCTTC. Amino acids: CASSLGTSGGYEQFF. This chain uses TRBV7-3 with TRBJ2-1; TRBD2 matches at 15 bases. The V gene end was trimmed by 2 bases and the J gene end by 8 bases; junction bases not matched to a gene: 1. Germline loops: CDR1 SGHTA, CDR2 FQGTGA. The CDR3 runs 15 residues.

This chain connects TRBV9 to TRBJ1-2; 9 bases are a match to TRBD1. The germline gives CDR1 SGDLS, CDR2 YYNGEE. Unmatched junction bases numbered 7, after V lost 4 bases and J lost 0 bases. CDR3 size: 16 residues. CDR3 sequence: CASSPPGTGTNYGYTF. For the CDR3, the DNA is TGTGCCAGCAGCCCCCCAGGGACAGGGACTAACTATGGCTACACCTTC.

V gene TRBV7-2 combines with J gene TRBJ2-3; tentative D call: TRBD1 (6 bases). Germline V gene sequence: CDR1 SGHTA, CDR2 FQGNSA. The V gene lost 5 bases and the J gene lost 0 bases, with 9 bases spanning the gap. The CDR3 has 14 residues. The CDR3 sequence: CASSAQGSTDTQYF. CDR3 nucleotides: TGTGCCAGCAGCGCTCAGGGGAGCACAGATACGCAGTATTTT.

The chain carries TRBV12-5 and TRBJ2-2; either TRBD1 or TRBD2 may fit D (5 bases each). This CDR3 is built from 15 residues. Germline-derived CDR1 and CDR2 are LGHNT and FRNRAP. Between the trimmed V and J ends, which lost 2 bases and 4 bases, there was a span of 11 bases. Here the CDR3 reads CASGLWDPLTGELFF. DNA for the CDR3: TGTGCTAGTGGTTTGTGGGACCCTCTCACCGGGGAGCTGTTTTTT.

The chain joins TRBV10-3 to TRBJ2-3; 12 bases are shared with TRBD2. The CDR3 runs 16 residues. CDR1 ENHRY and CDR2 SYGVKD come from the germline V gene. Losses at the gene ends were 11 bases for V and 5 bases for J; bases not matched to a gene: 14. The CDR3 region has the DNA TGTGCCTCCAGCCCCTCTAGCGGGGGGGCTGTAGATACGCAGTATTTT. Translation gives CASSPSSGGAVDTQYF.

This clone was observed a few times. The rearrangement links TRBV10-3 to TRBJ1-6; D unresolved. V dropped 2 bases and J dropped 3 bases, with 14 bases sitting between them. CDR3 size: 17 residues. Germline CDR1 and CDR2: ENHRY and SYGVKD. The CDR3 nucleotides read TGTGCCATCAGTGAGGTTACGGGGAATCACTATAATTCACCCCTCCACTTT. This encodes CAISEVTGNHYNSPLHF.

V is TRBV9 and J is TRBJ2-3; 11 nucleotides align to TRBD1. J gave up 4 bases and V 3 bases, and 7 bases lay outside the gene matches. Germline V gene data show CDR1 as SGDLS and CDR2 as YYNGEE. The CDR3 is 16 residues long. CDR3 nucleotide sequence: TGTGCCAGCAGCGAAGGACAGGGGGCGTTCGCAGATACGCAGTATTTT. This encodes CASSEGQGAFADTQYF.

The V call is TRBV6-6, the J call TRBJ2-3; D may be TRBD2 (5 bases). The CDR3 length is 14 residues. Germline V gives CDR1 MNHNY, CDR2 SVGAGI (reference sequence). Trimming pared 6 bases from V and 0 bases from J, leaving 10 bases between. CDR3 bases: TGTGCCAGCAGGGACGCGGGTAGCACAGATACGCAGTATTTT. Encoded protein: CASRDAGSTDTQYF.

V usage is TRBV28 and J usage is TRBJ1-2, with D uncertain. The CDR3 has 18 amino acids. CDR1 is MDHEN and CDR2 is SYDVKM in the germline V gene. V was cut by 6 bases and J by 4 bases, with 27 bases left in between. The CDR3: CASRSSGTNSLRSYGYTF. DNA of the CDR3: TGTGCCAGCAGATCCTCGGGCACAAACTCCTTACGATCCTATGGCTACACCTTC.

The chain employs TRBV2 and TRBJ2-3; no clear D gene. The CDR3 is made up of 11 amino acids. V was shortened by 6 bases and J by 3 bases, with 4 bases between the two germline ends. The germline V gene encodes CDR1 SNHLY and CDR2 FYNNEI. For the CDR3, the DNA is TGTGCCAGCAGCCTTACAGATACGCAGTATTTT. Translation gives CASSLTDTQYF.

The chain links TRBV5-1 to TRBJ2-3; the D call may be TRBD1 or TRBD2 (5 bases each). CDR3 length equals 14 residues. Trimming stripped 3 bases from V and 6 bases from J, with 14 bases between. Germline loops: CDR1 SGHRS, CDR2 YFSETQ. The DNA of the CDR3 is TGCGCCAGCAGCTCGGGACCGGCGATGGATACGCAGTATTTT. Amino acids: CASSSGPAMDTQYF.

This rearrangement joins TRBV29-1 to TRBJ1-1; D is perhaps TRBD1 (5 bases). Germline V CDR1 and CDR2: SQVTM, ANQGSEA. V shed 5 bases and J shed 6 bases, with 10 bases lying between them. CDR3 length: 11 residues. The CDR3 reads CSVYRGSEAFF. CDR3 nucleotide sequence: TGCAGCGTTTATCGGGGGTCTGAAGCTTTCTTT.

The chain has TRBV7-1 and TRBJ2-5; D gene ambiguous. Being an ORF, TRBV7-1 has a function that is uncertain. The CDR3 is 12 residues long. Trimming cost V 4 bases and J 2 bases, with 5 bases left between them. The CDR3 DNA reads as TGTGCCAGCAGCTTATATCAAGAGACCCAGTACTTC. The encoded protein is CASSLYQETQYF.

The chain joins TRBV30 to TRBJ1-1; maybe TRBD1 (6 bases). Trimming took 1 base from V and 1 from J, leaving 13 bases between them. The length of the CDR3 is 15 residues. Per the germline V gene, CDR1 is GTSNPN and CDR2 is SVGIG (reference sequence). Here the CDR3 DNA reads TGTGCCTGGAGTGCCCCGGGACACCCGAACACTGAAGCTTTCTTT. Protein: CAWSAPGHPNTEAFF.

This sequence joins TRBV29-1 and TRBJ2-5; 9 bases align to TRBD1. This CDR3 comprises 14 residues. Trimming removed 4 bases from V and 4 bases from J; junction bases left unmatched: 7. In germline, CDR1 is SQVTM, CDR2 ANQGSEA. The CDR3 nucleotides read TGCAGCGTTGTGACAGGGGGAGTTTTAGAGACCCAGTACTTC. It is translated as CSVVTGGVLETQYF.